Below are 7 T cell receptor beta chains sequenced from a single sample in a study of cytomegalovirus exposure and HLA in healthy donors. Primers for the PCR totalled 60 Vbeta and 13 Jbeta. TCRdb's copy holds only in-frame clones and misses some; the assay was immunoSEQ multiplex PCR. The data show some 130,000 clones, around 70% seen once. The sample was PBMCs. The receptors were sampled from a male donor in good health and CMV-seronegative.

The chain combines TRBV2 with TRBJ2-7, with 9 bases aligning to TRBD2. The CDR3 is 15 amino acids. V lost 5 bases to trimming and J lost 4 bases; unmatched junction nucleotides: 9. CDR1 and CDR2 from the germline V gene are SNHLY and FYNNEI. The CDR3 DNA sequence: TGTGCCAGCAGTAAGACTAGCGGACTGCAATACGAGCAGTACTTC. Translation: CASSKTSGLQYEQYF.

The chain links TRBV29-1 to TRBJ1-2, with D unresolved. Trimming removed 5 bases at V and 4 bases at J, with 11 bases between. Germline-derived CDR1 and CDR2 are SQVTM and ANQGSEA. CDR3 length equals 12 residues. The CDR3 DNA is TGCAGCGTTCTTACACCAATCTATGGCTACACCTTC. Translation gives CSVLTPIYGYTF.

This chain connects TRBV11-2 to TRBJ2-7, with 7 bases matching TRBD1. Germline V gene lookup returns CDR1 SGHAT and CDR2 FQNNGV. CDR3 length equals 12 residues. The junction had 6 bases not matched to a gene; V was cut back by 6 bases and J by 7 bases. This chain's CDR3 is CASRSQGREQYF. The CDR3 bases are TGTGCCAGCAGATCACAGGGGCGGGAGCAGTACTTC.

The rearrangement joins TRBV5-6 to TRBJ2-6, with D possibly being TRBD1 (6 bases). This CDR3 is built from 14 residues. Looked up from germline, CDR1 is SGHDT and CDR2 is YYEEEE. Trimming shortened V by 4 bases and J by 3 bases, and 8 bases separated the two germline ends. This chain's CDR3 is CASSGGGGANVLTF. CDR3 nucleotides: TGTGCCAGCAGCGGGGGCGGTGGGGCCAACGTCCTGACTTTC.

A word on this clone: At one boundary the junction diverges from the germline segment, which might be a read error. The chain joins TRBV28 to TRBJ2-1; 16 bases are a match to TRBD2. CDR3 length: 17 residues. The germline CDR1 and CDR2 sequences are MDHEN and SYDVKM. CDR3 protein: CASTPVGLAGGPDEQLF. In nucleotides, the CDR3 is TGTGCCAGCACCCCCGTGGGACTAGCGGGGGGGCCGGATGAGCAGCTCTTC.

This clone has only a few counts. The rearrangement uses TRBV10-3 and TRBJ2-2; D not certain. CDR1 and CDR2 from the germline V gene are ENHRY and SYGVKD. The V end was cut by 6 bases, the J end by 6 bases, with 11 bases between. This CDR3 spans 13 amino acids. The CDR3 region is CAIRPRFPGELFF. The CDR3 nucleotides read TGTGCCATCAGGCCCCGGTTTCCCGGGGAGCTGTTTTTT.

The rearrangement uses TRBV6-5 and TRBJ1-2; D possibly corresponds to TRBD1 (5 bases). The CDR3 sequence is 13 residues long. Germline CDR1 is MNHEY and CDR2 is SVGAGI. V was shortened by 8 bases and J by 8 bases, with 18 bases between the two germline ends. CDR3 loop: CASANSGVEGYTF. CDR3 sequence (DNA): TGTGCCAGCGCAAACTCGGGGGTAGAGGGCTACACCTTC.